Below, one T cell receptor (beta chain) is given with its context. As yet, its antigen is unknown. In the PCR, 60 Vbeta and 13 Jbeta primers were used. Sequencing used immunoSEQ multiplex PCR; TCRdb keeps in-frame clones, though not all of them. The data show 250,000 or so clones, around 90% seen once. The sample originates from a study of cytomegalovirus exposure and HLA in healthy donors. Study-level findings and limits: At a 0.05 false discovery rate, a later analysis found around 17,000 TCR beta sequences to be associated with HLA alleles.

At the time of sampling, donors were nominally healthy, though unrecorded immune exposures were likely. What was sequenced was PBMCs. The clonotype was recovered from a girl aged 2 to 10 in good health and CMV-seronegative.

CDR3 protein: CASSPGLTSSYEQYF. CDR3 bases: TGTGCCAGCTCACCTGGGCTAACTTCCTCCTACGAGCAGTACTTC. The chain couples TRBV18 to TRBJ2-7; D unresolved. Trimming shortened V by 3 bases and J by 0 bases, and 12 bases separated the two germline ends. The CDR3 consists of 15 residues. Looked up from germline, CDR1 is KGHSH and CDR2 is LQKENI.